The TCR beta chain under discussion was sequenced for a study of T cell repertoires in cytomegalovirus infection (dated by TCRdb to the late 2010s). General notes on the study: Donor HLA type was relevant to the analysis, as public TCR beta signatures indicated carriage of CMV infection together with the matching HLA type. Results and caveats for the whole study, not just this receptor: In both this cohort and an independent cohort of 350 to 400 donors, the cumulative frequency of public TCR beta family members distinguished carriers of CMV infection plus the relevant HLA type. In the ex vivo response, HLA-C-restricted CMV-specific TCR beta clonotypes were dominant, and in two of eight donors the single most frequent clonotype came from this HLA-C-restricted group.

The instrument given in TCRdb is Illumina HiSeq 1500. TCRdb applied fastp at Q25 and MiXCR to the public reads, then kept only in-frame beta chains. One record per CDR3 amino acid sequence lists the most common genes and DNA. This sample comprises hundreds of thousands of distinct CDR3 sequences, about 7% of them detected only once. 5.5% to 8% of the sample comes from the top ten. There are many counts of this clonotype. The specificity of this receptor is unknown. Base qualities are not at hand, and no much larger clone is one base apart. Input material: PBMCs. The receptor was isolated from a human donor in good health (CMV status not recorded). Some clones in this sample may be carry-over from other donors' samples.

The CDR3 reads CASRQDISGNTIYF. The nucleotide sequence reads as follows: TGTGCCTCAAGACAGGATATCTCTGGAAACACCATATATTTT. Recombination connected TRBV10-3 to TRBJ1-3; TRBD1 is possibly the D segment (6 matching bases). V loses 11 bases, J loses 0 bases, and the germline ends lie 14 bases apart. Including cysteine and phenylalanine, the CDR3 has 14 amino acids. The retained sequence is limited to the CDR3, 42 bases, with the frame set at the first base. From a lookup of the germline V gene, CDR1 and CDR2 are ENHRY and SYGVKD.